These 7 T cell receptor beta chains were all obtained from the same sample, sequenced in a study of blood T cell repertoires in COVID-19. Method: immunoSEQ multiplex PCR; TCRdb's copy keeps in-frame clones and lacks some. The sample lists around 230,000 clones, approximately 91% occurring once. What was sequenced was peripheral blood. The receptors originated from a man aged 35-49 years with acute or convalescent COVID-19.

This clone occurred a few times. The chain employs TRBV15 and TRBJ2-7; 10 nucleotides line up with TRBD1. The germline V gene has CDR1 LNHNV and CDR2 YYDKDF (reference sequence). The CDR3 covers 17 residues. Germline trimming cut 5 bases from V and 2 bases from J; bases unmatched to any gene: 12. CDR3 sequence: CATSATPGQGTAYEQYF. CDR3 sequence (DNA): TGTGCCACCAGCGCAACGCCGGGACAGGGGACCGCCTACGAGCAGTACTTC.

CDR3 bases: TGTGCCAGCCGAGGACAGGGGGCTTCTACTAACACTGAAGCTTTCTTT. Translation: CASRGQGASTNTEAFF. V and J are TRBV2 and TRBJ1-1, with 11 bases matching TRBD1. From germline, CDR1 is SNHLY and CDR2 FYNNEI. The CDR3 length is 16 residues. V lost 8 bases to trimming and J lost 2 bases; unmatched junction nucleotides: 10.

V is TRBV28 and J is TRBJ2-7; 7 bases fit TRBD1. The CDR3 is 17 residues long. Germline-derived CDR1 and CDR2 are MDHEN and SYDVKM. The ends lost 10 bases at V and 3 bases at J; junction bases unmatched: 21. The CDR3 DNA follows: TGTGCCACCAGGAAGCCCCGGGACAGCATATTTTTCTACGAGCAGTACTTC. Translated: CATRKPRDSIFFYEQYF.

This chain connects TRBV4-1 to TRBJ2-1; no reliable D call. The CDR3 covers 13 residues. Germline CDR1 and CDR2: MGHRA and YSYEKL. V was trimmed by 3 bases and J by 3 bases, leaving 6 bases between them. CDR3 in DNA: TGCGCCAGCAGCCATCAGATCTACAATGAGCAGTTCTTC. It encodes CASSHQIYNEQFF.

The rearrangement links TRBV12-3 or TRBV12-4 to TRBJ1-2; D might be TRBD1 (5 bases). The CDR3 is made up of 13 amino acids. Deletions cut 3 bases from V and 7 bases from J, with 12 bases between. DNA of the CDR3: TGTGCCAGCAGTTTGGGAGGGAGGGGTGGCTACACCTTC. This encodes CASSLGGRGGYTF.

This rearrangement joins TRBV4-1 to TRBJ2-7, with 7 bases identical to TRBD2. Germline CDR1 MGHRA, CDR2 YSYEKL. The CDR3 consists of 16 residues. Trimming cost V 1 base and J 0 bases; bases outside gene matches: 6. For the CDR3, the DNA is TGCGCCAGCAGCCAAGTCCTAGCGGTGAGCTCCTACGAGCAGTACTTC. This codes for CASSQVLAVSSYEQYF.

This clone was seen once. This chain uses TRBV18 with TRBJ2-3; TRBD2 agrees at 10 bases. J gave up 2 bases and V 4 bases, and 15 bases lay outside the gene matches. Germline loops: CDR1 KGHSH, CDR2 LQKENI. This CDR3 contains 19 residues. The chain's CDR3 is CASSRMATSGSSFTDTQYF. CDR3 bases: TGTGCCAGCTCACGCATGGCGACTAGCGGGTCTTCTTTCACAGATACGCAGTATTTT.